The rows below give T cell receptor beta chains drawn from one sample of a study of T cell responses to AZD1222 COVID-19 vaccine. This table comes from immunoSEQ multiplex PCR, and its TCRdb copy is limited to in-frame clones, with some not included. The sample includes about 200,000 clones, 90% to 95% seen only once; the top ten take 0.95% to 1.1%. This specimen consisted of peripheral blood, obtained 28 days after the second AZD1222 dose. The receptors come from an adult who received the AZD1222 COVID-19 vaccine. CDR3s include the opening cysteine and the closing phenylalanine or tryptophan.

v_call	j_call	cdr3_aa
TRBV7-2	TRBJ2-5	CASSSLGPQETQYF
TRBV5-1	TRBJ2-7	CASSFSGTEPYEQYF
TRBV6-1	TRBJ1-2	CASSDPPLGYTF
TRBV27	TRBJ1-1	CASSFSASRGTEAFF
TRBV29-1	TRBJ2-3	CSVEGRLYTQYF
TRBV12-5	TRBJ1-1	CASGFYRTGGTEAFF
TRBV10-3	TRBJ2-7	CAISDLAGVYEQYF
TRBV12-3/TRBV12-4	TRBJ1-5	CASRQGANQPQHF
TRBV5-8	TRBJ1-1	CASSPYRVMNTEAFF
TRBV3-1/TRBV3-2	TRBJ2-1	CASSQGRKSARNEQFF
TRBV5-1	TRBJ1-6	CASSLSYQGGSPLHF
TRBV2	TRBJ1-2	CASSEAAGVGGYTF
TRBV18	TRBJ1-2	CASSPSGADYGYTF
TRBV2	TRBJ2-7	CASRGGLTVGYEQYF
TRBV19	TRBJ1-1	CASSIGGSGAEAFF
TRBV19	TRBJ1-3	CASTSRTGASDTIYF
TRBV3-1/TRBV3-2	TRBJ2-3	CASSQAPGIRTDTQYF
TRBV2	TRBJ1-5	CASRAGTAFRQPQHF
TRBV7-9	TRBJ1-3	CASSPTGIGNTIYF
TRBV11-2	TRBJ1-1	CASSLFLDGMNTEAFF
TRBV6-5	TRBJ1-1	CASSRKGFLTEAFF
TRBV7-2	TRBJ2-3	CASSLNQGGQGDTQYF
TRBV5-1	TRBJ2-3	CASSRTGFDTQYF
TRBV11-3	TRBJ2-2	CASSLGNRALGELFF
TRBV4-1	TRBJ2-5	CASSQFGLQETQYF
TRBV12-3/TRBV12-4	TRBJ2-7	CASSPPPYYEQYF
TRBV3-1/TRBV3-2	TRBJ1-4	CASSRGTTNEKLFF
TRBV28	TRBJ1-2	CASSRPGEQGARGYTF
TRBV24-1	TRBJ2-5	CATSDPGQQETQYF
TRBV19	TRBJ1-1	CASSLGGGITEAFF
TRBV2	TRBJ1-4	CASIKNEKLFF
TRBV6-5	TRBJ1-4	CASSRGLAGKLFF
TRBV6-5	TRBJ1-5	CASSYSAALGPQHF
TRBV19	TRBJ2-1	CASTVRGDRGRNEQFF
TRBV7-2	TRBJ1-5	CASSLSGAVDNQPQHF
TRBV14	TRBJ2-1	CASSQNRDNEQFF
TRBV23-1	TRBJ1-2	CASSQRTVPSHYGYTF
TRBV5-1	TRBJ2-3	CASSPGLAGGQRDTQYF
TRBV6-2/TRBV6-3	TRBJ2-7	CASSYETGPSEQYF
TRBV24-1	TRBJ2-3	CATAGGARTDTQYF
TRBV14	TRBJ1-2	CASSQNAGTPYGYTF
TRBV2	TRBJ1-1	CASSAQGARDTEAFF
TRBV5-4	TRBJ1-1	CASSSRQGSRTEAFF
TRBV18	TRBJ1-1	CASSPRGLAFF
TRBV6-5	TRBJ2-2	CASSPRQAETGELFF
TRBV5-5	TRBJ2-7	CASSNLAGSSYEQYF
TRBV18	TRBJ2-2	CASSPVPGSGELFF
TRBV6-5	TRBJ2-5	CASSQGHGPETQYF
TRBV5-6	TRBJ2-1	CASSLVSYGEQFF
TRBV5-1	TRBJ2-1	CASSLGTVNEQFF
TRBV18	TRBJ1-1	CASSPDRGRPEAFF
TRBV7-9	TRBJ2-3	CASSFPEPQNTQYF
TRBV3-1/TRBV3-2	TRBJ2-1	CASSQGWGEQFF
TRBV9	TRBJ2-1	CASSDGTSGGAWEQFF
TRBV5-8	TRBJ2-1	CASSLGQGSYNEQFF